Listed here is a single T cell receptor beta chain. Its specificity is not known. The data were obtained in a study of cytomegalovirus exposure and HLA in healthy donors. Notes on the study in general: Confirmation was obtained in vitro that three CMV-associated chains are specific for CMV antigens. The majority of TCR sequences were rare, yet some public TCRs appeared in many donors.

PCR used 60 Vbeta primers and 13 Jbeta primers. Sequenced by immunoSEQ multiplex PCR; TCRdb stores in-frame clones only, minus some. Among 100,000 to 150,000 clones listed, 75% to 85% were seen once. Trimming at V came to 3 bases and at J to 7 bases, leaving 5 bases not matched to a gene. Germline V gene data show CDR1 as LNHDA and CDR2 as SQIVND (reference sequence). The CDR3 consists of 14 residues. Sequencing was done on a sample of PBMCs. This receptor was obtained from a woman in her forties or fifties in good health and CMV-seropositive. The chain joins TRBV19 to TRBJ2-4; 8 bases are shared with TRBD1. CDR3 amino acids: CASSIAGGRNIQYF. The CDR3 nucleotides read TGTGCCAGTAGTATCGCAGGGGGCAGGAACATTCAGTACTTC.